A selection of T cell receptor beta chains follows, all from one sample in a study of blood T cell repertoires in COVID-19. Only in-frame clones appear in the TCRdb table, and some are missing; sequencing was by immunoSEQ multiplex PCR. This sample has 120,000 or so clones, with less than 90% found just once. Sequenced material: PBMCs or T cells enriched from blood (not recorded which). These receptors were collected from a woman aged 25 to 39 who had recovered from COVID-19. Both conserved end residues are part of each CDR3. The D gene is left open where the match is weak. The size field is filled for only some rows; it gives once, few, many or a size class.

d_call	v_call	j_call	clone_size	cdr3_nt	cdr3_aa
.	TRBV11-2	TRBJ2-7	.	TGTGCCAGCAGCCCCGCGGAGGGCCCCTACGAGCAGTACTTC	CASSPAEGPYEQYF
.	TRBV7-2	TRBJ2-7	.	TGTGCCAGCAGCTTCAAGACAGGAGACTACGAGCAGTACTTC	CASSFKTGDYEQYF
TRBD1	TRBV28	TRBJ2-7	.	TGTGCCAGCAGTAAAGGAGGGACAGGGGTTAACGAGCAGTACTTC	CASSKGGTGVNEQYF
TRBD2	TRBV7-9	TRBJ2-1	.	TGTGCCAGCAGCCCCAGGACTAGCTCTGAGCAGTTCTTC	CASSPRTSSEQFF
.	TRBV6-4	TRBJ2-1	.	TGTGCCAGCAGTGAGAGGGGGGAGGGGTACAATGAGCAGTTCTTC	CASSERGEGYNEQFF
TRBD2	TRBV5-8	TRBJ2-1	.	TGTGCCAGCAGCTTGTTTAGCGGGAGCCCCGATAACTACAATGAGCAGTTCTTC	CASSLFSGSPDNYNEQFF
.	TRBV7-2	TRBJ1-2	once	TGTGCCAGCAGCTTACTAACCGTCTCTAGGGGCTACACCTTC	CASSLLTVSRGYTF
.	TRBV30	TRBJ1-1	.	TGTGCCTGGAGGGCACAGGGTATCACTGAAGCTTTCTTT	CAWRAQGITEAFF
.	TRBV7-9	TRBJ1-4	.	TGTGCCAGCAGCTCAGATGACAGCCCAAAACTGTTTTTT	CASSSDDSPKLFF
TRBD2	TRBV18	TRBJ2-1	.	TGTGCCAGCTCACCGGGTAGCGGGAGGGTCAATGAGCAGTTCTTC	CASSPGSGRVNEQFF
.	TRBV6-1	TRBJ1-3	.	TGTGCCAGCAGTGAAGCTAGGGGTTACTCTGGAAACACCATATATTTT	CASSEARGYSGNTIYF
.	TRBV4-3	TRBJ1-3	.	TGCGCCAGCAGCCAATCTTCGGTGGGCAAGTCTGGAAACACCATATATTTT	CASSQSSVGKSGNTIYF
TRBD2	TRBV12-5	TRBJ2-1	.	TGTGCTAGTGCCCCGGGACTAGCGGGTTTATCGTACAATGAGCAGTTCTTC	CASAPGLAGLSYNEQFF
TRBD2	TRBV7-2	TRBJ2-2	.	TGTGCCAGCAGCTTTCGGCGGGAGGGCAGGGCCGGGGAGCTGTTTTTT	CASSFRREGRAGELFF
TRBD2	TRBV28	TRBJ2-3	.	TGTGCCAGCATCCAAGGCGGGAGCCAAGATACGCAGTATTTT	CASIQGGSQDTQYF
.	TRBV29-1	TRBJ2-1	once	TGCAGCGCCGGTTCCAGGGAGCAGTTCTTC	CSAGSREQFF
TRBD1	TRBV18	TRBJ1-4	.	TGTGCCAGCTCACTACTCCATGGGACAGCCTCTGAAAAACTGTTTTTT	CASSLLHGTASEKLFF
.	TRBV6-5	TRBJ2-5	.	TGTGCCAGCAGACTCGACACAAGCCAAGAGACCCAGTACTTC	CASRLDTSQETQYF
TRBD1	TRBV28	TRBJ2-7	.	TGTGCCAGCAGTTCCTCCCGGGACAGAACCTACGAGCAGTACTTC	CASSSSRDRTYEQYF
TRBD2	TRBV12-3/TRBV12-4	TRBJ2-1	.	TGTGCCAGCAGTTTCGGGGGGAGTGAGCAGTTCTTC	CASSFGGSEQFF
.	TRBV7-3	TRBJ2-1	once	TGTGCCAGCAGCTTAACAGCGGGCCCATACAATGAGCAGTTCTTC	CASSLTAGPYNEQFF
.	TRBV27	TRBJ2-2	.	TGTGCCAGACCTAGGGGGGGGCGGAGCGGGGAGCTGTTTTTT	CARPRGGRSGELFF
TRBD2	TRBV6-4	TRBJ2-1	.	TGTGCCAGCAGTGACTCGAGCGGGAGGGCCAGTAATGAGCAGTTCTTC	CASSDSSGRASNEQFF
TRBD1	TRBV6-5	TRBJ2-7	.	TGTGCCAGCAGATCCTATCGACAGGGGGCTTACGAGCAGTACTTC	CASRSYRQGAYEQYF
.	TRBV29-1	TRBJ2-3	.	TGCAGCGTTACACATCTCGAGGGCGCAGATACGCAGTATTTT	CSVTHLEGADTQYF
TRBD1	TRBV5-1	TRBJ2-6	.	TGCGCCAGCAGCTCGTGGACAGGGAGTGGGGCCAACGTCCTGACTTTC	CASSSWTGSGANVLTF